This TCR beta chain comes out of a study of cytomegalovirus exposure and HLA in healthy donors. The germline V and J ends were trimmed by 3 bases and 3 bases, with 12 bases remaining between them. The CDR3 contains 14 residues. In germline, CDR1 is LNHNV, CDR2 YYDKDF (reference sequence). The PCR contained 60 Vbeta and 13 Jbeta primers. Authors' methods: In a later analysis, some 10 million of 75 million to 85 million unique beta chains occurred in at least two donors. The assay was immunoSEQ multiplex PCR, and TCRdb's table has in-frame clones only and misses some. That table supplies the V and J calls and clone size; D and trimming were determined from the DNA. Of roughly 120,000 clones listed, 75% to 80% were seen once; the top ten hold approximately 1.3%. Study observations and caveats: Certain sequence variants were highly shared and formed a cluster, and this cluster was likely a sequencing artifact. Accurate prediction of HLA-A and HLA-B alleles (for most subjects) was reportedly achieved from TCR beta sequences. Most TCR sequences were uncommon, yet certain public TCRs appeared in many donors.

To note about this clone: Its antigen is still unknown.

Sample: PBMCs. The chain links TRBV15 to TRBJ2-7; D is uncertain. The clonotype comes from a woman in her 30s in good health and CMV-seronegative. CDR3 loop: CATSSGQNSYEQYF. The CDR3 nucleotides are TGTGCCACCAGCAGTGGTCAGAACAGCTACGAGCAGTACTTC.